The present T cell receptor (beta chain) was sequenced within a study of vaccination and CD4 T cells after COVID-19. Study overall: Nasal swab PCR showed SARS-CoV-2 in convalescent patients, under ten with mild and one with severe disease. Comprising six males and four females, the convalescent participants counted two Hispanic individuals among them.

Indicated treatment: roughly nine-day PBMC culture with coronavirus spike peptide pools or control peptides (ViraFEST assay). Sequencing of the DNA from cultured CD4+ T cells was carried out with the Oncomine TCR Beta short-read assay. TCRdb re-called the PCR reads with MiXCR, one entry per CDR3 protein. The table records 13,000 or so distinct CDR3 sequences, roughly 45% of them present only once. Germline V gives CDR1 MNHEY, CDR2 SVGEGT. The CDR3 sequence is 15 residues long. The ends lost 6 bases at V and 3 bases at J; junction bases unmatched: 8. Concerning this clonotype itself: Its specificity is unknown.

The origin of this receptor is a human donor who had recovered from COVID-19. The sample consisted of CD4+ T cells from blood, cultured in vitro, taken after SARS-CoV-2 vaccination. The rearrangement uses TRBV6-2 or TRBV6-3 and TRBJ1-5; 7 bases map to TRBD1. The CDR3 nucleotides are TGTGCCAGCAGACCGGGACAGTCTTTCAATCAGCCCCAGCATTTT. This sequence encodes CASRPGQSFNQPQHF.